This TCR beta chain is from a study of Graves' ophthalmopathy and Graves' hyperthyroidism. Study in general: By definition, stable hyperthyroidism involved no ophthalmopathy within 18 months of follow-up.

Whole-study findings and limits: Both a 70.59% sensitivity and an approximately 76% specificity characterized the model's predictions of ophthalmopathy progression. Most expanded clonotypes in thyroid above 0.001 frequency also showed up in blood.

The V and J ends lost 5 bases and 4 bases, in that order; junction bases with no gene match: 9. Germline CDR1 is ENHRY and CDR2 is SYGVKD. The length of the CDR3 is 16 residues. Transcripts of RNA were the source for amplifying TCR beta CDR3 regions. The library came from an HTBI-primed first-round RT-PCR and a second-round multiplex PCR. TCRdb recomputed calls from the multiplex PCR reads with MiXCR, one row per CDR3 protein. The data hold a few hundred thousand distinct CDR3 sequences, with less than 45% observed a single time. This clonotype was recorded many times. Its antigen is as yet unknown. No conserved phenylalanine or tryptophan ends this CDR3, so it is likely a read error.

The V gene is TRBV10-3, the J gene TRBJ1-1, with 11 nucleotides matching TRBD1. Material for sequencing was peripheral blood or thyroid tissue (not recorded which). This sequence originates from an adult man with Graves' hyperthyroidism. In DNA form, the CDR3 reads TGTGCCATCAGTCAGGACAGGGGGCGAGTTAGCACTGAAGCTTTCCTT. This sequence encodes CAISQDRGRVSTEAFL.